This TCR beta chain was sequenced in a study of Ad26.COV2.S vaccination and SARS-CoV-2 variants. About the study: Enrollment placed the donor in the COV1001 Ad26.COV2.S trial arm.

Germline assignment: CDR1 DFQATT and CDR2 SNEGSKA (reference sequence). There are 18 residues in the CDR3. V lost 3 bases and J 7 bases, leaving 28 bases between the germline ends. Sequencing was performed with immunoSEQ multiplex PCR; in TCRdb, only in-frame clones are kept and a portion is missing. The repertoire holds 350,000 to 500,000 clones, with more than 75% as singletons. The sample's treatment: approximately 18 received Ad26.COV2.S at low or high dose, single or two shots; 5 received placebo; per-sample allocation not given. The samples date from day 63 after the first vaccine or placebo injection.

This chain joins TRBV20-1 and TRBJ2-1, with TRBD2 as a possible D gene (6 bases). The sample was peripheral blood, taken in a trial of Ad26.COV2.S vaccine versus placebo. This TCR came from a person between 18 and 59 years old who received the Ad26.COV2.S COVID-19 vaccine or a placebo. In DNA, the CDR3 is TGCAGTGCTAGTAGGTCTTGGCGCCTCAGAGGGGCGGGAAATGAGCAGTTCTTC. As protein: CSASRSWRLRGAGNEQFF.